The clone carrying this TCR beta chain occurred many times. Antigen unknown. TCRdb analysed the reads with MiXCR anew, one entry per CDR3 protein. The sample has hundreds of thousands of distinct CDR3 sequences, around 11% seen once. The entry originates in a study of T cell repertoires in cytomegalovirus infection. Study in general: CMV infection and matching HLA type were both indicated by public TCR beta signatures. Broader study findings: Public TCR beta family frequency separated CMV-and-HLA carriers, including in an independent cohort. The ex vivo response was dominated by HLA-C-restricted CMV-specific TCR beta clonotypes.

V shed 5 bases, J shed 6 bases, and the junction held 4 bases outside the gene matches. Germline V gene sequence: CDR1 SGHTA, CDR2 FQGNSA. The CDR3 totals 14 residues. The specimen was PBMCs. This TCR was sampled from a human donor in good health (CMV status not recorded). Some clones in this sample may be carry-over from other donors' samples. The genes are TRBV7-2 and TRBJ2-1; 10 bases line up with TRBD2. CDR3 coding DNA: TGTGCCAGCAGCCCCCGGACTAGCGGCAATGAGCAGTTCTTC. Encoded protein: CASSPRTSGNEQFF.